This TCR beta chain was sequenced during a study of cytomegalovirus exposure and HLA in healthy donors. All the people who gave samples were healthy bone marrow donors. Study-level results: Most of the TCR beta V segments (in an earlier analysis) were productive either about 90% or about 30% of the time. Indistinguishable V segments, including TRBV6-2 and TRBV6-3, were excluded.

A multiplex PCR was run with 60 Vbeta primers and 13 Jbeta primers. The table came from immunoSEQ multiplex PCR; TCRdb's copy has only in-frame clones and leaves some out. The sample consists of 250,000 to 300,000 clones, 80% to 90% of them appearing once. This CDR3 is 15 amino acids long. V was pared by 2 bases and J by 3 bases, with 8 bases between. CDR1 is MNHEY and CDR2 is SVGAGI in the germline V gene. Comments on this clone: What it binds is not known.

This sequence was found in a middle-aged woman in good health and CMV-seropositive. The chain joins TRBV6-5 to TRBJ1-6; possible D gene TRBD1, 6 bases. Sequenced sample: PBMCs. The CDR3 here is CASSYQGIYNSPLHF. The DNA for the CDR3 is TGTGCCAGCAGTTACCAGGGGATCTATAATTCACCCCTCCACTTT.